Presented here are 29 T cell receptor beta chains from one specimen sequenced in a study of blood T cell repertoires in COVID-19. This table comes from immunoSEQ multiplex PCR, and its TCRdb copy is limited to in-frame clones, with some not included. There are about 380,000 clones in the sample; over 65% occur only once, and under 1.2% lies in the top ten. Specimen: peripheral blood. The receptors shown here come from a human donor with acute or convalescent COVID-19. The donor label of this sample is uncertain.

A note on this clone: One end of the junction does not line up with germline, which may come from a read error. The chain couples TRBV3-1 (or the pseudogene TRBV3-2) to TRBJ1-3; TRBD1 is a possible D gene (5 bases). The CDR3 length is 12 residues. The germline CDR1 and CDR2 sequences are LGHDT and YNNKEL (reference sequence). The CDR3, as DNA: TGTGCCAGCAGCTCTTTACCGGGGGACGTGAATTTT. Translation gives CASSSLPGDVNF.

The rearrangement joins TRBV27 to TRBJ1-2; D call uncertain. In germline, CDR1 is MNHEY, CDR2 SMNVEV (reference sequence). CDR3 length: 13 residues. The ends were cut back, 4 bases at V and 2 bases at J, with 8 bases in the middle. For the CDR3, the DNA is TGTGCCAGCAGTTCCACTCTCAACTATGGCTACACCTTC. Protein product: CASSSTLNYGYTF.

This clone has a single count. In nucleotides, the CDR3 is TGTGCCAGCAGTACAGGGGACGGCTACACCTTC. Translated, it gives CASSTGDGYTF. The rearrangement uses TRBV27 and TRBJ1-2; 7 nucleotides match TRBD1. The CDR3 consists of 11 residues. Trimming cost V 5 bases and J 8 bases; bases outside gene matches: 2. Germline lookup yields CDR1 MNHEY and CDR2 SMNVEV (reference sequence).

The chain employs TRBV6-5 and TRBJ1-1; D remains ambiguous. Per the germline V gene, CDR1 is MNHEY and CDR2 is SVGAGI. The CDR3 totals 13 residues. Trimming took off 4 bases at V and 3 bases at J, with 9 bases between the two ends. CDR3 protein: CASSSGWDTEAFF. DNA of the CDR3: TGTGCCAGCAGTTCCGGGTGGGACACTGAAGCTTTCTTT.

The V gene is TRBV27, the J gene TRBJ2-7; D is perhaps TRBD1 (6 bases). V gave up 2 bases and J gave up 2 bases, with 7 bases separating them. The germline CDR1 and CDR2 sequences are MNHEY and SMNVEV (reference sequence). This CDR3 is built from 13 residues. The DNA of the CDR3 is TGTGCCAGCAGTTTAGCAGGGGCCTACGAGCAGTACTTC. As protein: CASSLAGAYEQYF.

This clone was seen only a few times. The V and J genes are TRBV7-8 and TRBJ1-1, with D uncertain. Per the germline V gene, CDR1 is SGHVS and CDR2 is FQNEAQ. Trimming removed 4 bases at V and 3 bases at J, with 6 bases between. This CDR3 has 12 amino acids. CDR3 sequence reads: CASSSFYTEAFF. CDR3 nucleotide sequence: TGTGCCAGCAGCTCGTTTTACACTGAAGCTTTCTTT. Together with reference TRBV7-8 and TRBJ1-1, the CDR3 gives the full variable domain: GAGVSQSPRYKVAKRGQDVALRCDPISGHVSLFWYQQALGQGPEFLTYFQNEAQLDKSGLPSDRFFAERPEGSVSTLKIQRTQQEDSAVYLCASSSFYTEAFFGQGTRLTVV.

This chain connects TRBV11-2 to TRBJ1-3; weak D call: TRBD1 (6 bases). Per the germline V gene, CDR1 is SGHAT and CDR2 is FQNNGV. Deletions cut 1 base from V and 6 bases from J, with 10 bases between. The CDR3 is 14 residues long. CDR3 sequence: CASSLAGQPNTIYF. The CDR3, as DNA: TGTGCCAGCAGCTTAGCCGGACAGCCAAACACCATATATTTT.

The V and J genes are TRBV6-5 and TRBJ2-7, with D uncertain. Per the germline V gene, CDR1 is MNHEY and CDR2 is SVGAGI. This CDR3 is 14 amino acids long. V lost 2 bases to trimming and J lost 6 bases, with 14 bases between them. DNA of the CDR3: TGTGCCAGCAGTTACGGTCCGCTGTCTAGCGAGCAGTACTTC. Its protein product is CASSYGPLSSEQYF.

The DNA for the CDR3 is TGTGCCAGCAGCTTATATATTGAGCAGTTCTTC. Residues: CASSLYIEQFF. The chain couples TRBV7-2 to TRBJ2-1; D remains unclear. Germline V gene sequence: CDR1 SGHTA, CDR2 FQGNSA. The CDR3 consists of 11 residues. V was cut by 2 bases and J by 9 bases, with 5 bases left in between.

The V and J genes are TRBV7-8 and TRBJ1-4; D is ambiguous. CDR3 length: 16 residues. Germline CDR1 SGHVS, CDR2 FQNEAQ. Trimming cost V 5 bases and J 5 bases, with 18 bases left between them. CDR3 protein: CASSLVGGARNEKLFF. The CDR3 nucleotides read TGTGCCAGCAGCCTCGTGGGAGGCGCTCGAAATGAAAAACTGTTTTTT.

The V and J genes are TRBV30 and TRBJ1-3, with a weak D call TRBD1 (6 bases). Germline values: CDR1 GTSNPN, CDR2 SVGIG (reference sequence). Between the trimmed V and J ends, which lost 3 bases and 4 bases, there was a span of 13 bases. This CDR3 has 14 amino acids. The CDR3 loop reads CAWSAGARGNTIYF. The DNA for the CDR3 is TGTGCCTGGAGCGCAGGGGCGCGAGGAAACACCATATATTTT. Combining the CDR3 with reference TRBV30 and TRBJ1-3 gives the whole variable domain SQTIHQWPATLVQPVGSPLSLECTVEGTSNPNLYWYRQAAGRGLQLLFYSVGIGQISSEVPQNLSASRPQDRQFILSSKKLLLSDSGFYLCAWSAGARGNTIYFGEGSWLTVV.

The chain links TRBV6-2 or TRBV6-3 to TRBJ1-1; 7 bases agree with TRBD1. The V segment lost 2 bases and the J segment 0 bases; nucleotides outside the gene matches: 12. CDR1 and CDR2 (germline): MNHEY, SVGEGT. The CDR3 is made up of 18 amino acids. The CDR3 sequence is CASSYTRTGAAMNTEAFF. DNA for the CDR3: TGTGCCAGCAGTTACACCCGGACAGGCGCCGCTATGAACACTGAAGCTTTCTTT.

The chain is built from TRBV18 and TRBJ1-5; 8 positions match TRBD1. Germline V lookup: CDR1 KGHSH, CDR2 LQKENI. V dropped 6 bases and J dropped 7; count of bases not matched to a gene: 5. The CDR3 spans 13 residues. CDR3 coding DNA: TGTGCCAGCTCCCAGACAGGGGCGCAGCCCCAGCATTTT. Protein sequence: CASSQTGAQPQHF.

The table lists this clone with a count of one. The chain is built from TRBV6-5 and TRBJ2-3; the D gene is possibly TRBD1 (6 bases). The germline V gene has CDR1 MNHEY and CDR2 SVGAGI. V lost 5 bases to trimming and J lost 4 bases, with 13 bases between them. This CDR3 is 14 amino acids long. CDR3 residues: CASSRRQVADTQYF. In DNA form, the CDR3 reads TGTGCCAGCAGTCGGAGACAGGTGGCAGATACGCAGTATTTT.

CDR3 nucleotide sequence: TGTGCCAGCAGCTTAGTAGGAGGGTTGGGGGAGACCCAGTACTTC. Protein product: CASSLVGGLGETQYF. V gene TRBV11-2 combines with J gene TRBJ2-5, with a tentative D call TRBD2 (6 bases). V was shortened by 1 base and J by 5 bases, with 14 bases between the two germline ends. Germline values: CDR1 SGHAT, CDR2 FQNNGV. The CDR3 has 15 amino acids. The full variable domain, in which reference TRBV11-2 and TRBJ2-5 provide the parts outside the CDR3, is EAGVAQSPRYKIIEKRQSVAFWCNPISGHATLYWYQQILGQGPKLLIQFQNNGVVDDSQLPKDRFSAERLKGVDSTLKIQPAKLEDSAVYLCASSLVGGLGETQYFGPGTRLLVL.

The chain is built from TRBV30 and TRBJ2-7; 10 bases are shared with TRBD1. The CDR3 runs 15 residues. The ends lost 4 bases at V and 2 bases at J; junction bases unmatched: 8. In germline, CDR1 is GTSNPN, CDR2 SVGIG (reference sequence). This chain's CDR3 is CAWKGPGTGAYEQYF. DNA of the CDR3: TGTGCCTGGAAGGGCCCGGGGACAGGGGCCTACGAGCAGTACTTC.

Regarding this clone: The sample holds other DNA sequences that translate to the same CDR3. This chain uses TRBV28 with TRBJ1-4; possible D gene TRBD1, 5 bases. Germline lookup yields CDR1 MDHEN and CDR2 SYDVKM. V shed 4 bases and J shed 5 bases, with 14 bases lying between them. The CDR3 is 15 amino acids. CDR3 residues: CASSSYDRKNEKLFF. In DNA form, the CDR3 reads TGTGCCAGCAGTTCTTACGACAGAAAAAATGAAAAACTGTTTTTT.

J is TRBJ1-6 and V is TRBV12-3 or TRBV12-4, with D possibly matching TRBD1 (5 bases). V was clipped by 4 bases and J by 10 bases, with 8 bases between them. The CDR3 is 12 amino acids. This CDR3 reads CASSSGFSPLHF. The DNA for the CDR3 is TGTGCCAGCAGTTCAGGGTTCTCACCCCTCCACTTT.

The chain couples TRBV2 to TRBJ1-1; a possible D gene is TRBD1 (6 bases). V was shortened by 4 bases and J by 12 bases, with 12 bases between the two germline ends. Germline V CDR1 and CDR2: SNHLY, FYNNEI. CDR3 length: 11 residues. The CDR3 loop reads CASSVQGLPFF. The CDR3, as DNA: TGTGCCAGCAGTGTACAGGGTCTTCCTTTCTTT.

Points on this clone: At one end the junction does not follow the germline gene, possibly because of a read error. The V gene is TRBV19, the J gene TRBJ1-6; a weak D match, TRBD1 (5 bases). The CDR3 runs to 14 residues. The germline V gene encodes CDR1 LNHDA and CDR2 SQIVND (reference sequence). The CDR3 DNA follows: TGTGCCAGTAGTTTAGACAGCTATAATTCACCCCTCCACTTT. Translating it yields CASSLDSYNSPLHF.

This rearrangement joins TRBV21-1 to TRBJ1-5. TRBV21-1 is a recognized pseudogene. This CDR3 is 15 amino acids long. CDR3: CASSRRGTYNQPQHF. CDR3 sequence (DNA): TGTGCCAGCAGCAGGCGCGGGACTTATAATCAGCCCCAGCATTTT.

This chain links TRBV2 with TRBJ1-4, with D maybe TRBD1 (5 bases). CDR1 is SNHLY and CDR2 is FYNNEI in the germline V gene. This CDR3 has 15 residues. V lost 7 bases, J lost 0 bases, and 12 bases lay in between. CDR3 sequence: CASTRQPSTNEKLFF. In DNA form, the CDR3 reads TGTGCCAGCACTAGACAGCCATCAACTAATGAAAAACTGTTTTTT.

As DNA, the CDR3 is TGCGCCAGCAGCTTGGTGGGACAGGGCACTGAAAAACTGTTTTTT. The encoded protein is CASSLVGQGTEKLFF. This rearrangement joins TRBV5-1 to TRBJ1-4, with TRBD1 matching over 9 bases. The V gene end was trimmed by 0 bases and the J gene end by 7 bases; junction bases not matched to a gene: 4. The germline V gene encodes CDR1 SGHRS and CDR2 YFSETQ. This CDR3 has 15 amino acids.

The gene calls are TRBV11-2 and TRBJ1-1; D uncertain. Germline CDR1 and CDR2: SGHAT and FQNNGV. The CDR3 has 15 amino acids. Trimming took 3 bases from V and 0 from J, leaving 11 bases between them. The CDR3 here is CASSLMNLLNTEAFF. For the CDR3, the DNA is TGTGCCAGCAGCTTGATGAACTTATTGAACACTGAAGCTTTCTTT.

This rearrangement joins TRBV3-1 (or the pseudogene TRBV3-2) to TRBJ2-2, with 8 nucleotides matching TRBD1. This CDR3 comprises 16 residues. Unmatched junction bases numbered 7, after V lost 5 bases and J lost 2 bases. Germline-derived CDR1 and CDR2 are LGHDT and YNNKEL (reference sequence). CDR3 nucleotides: TGTGCCAGCAGCTCCAGGACAGGGCGAAACACCGGGGAGCTGTTTTTT. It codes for CASSSRTGRNTGELFF.

CDR3 protein: CASSSQTGGGEKLFF. CDR3 DNA: TGTGCCAGCAGCTCACAGACAGGGGGTGGTGAAAAACTGTTTTTT. The chain recombines TRBV11-2 with TRBJ1-4; 9 bases line up with TRBD1. Trimming removed 4 bases from V and 7 bases from J; junction bases left unmatched: 7. The CDR3 contains 15 residues. Germline CDR1 is SGHAT and CDR2 is FQNNGV.

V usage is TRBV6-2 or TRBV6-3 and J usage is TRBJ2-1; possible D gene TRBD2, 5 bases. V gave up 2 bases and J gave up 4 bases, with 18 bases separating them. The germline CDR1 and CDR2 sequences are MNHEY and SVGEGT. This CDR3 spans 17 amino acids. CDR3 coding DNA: TGTGCCAGCAGTTACGGGAGCCCGGGATTATTGTACAATGAGCAGTTCTTC. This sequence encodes CASSYGSPGLLYNEQFF.

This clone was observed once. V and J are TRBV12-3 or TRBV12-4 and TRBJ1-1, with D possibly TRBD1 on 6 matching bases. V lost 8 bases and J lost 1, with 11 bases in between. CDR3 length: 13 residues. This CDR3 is CASVLDRNTEAFF. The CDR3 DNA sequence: TGTGCCAGCGTTTTGGACAGGAACACTGAAGCTTTCTTT.

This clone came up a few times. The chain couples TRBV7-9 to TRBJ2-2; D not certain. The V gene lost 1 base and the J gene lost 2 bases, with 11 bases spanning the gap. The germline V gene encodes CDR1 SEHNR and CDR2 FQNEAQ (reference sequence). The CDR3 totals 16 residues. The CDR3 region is CASSLERQRNTGELFF. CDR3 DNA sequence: TGTGCCAGCAGCTTAGAGAGGCAGAGAAACACCGGGGAGCTGTTTTTT.